This TCR beta chain appears in the sequencing data of a study of identical twins. TCRdb used MiXCR to reprocess the 5' RACE reads, holding one entry per CDR3 protein. The table includes some 250,000 distinct CDR3 sequences, 10% to 15% detected once. This clonotype was counted only a few times. This CDR3 region has 16 residues. Per germline, CDR1 SGHNT and CDR2 YYREEE (reference sequence). V gave up 5 bases and J gave up 3 bases; unmatched junction bases: 10. This same sample was also taken into another study, of yellow fever vaccine responses in identical twins.

The origin of this receptor is a woman younger than 35 in good health. The J gene is TRBJ2-1, the V gene TRBV5-4; TRBD1 agrees at 8 bases. Sequencing used memory (CD45RO+) T cells sorted from blood. The CDR3 DNA reads TGTGCCAGCAGGAAGACAGGGGCCTCCCTCTACAATGAGCAGTTCTTC. Encoded protein: CASRKTGASLYNEQFF.